This T cell receptor beta chain was found in a study of blood T cell repertoires in COVID-19. The CDR3 is made up of 15 amino acids. Germline V CDR1 and CDR2: SGHRS, YFSETQ. Unmatched junction bases numbered 4, after V lost 0 bases and J lost 3 bases. Sequencing used immunoSEQ multiplex PCR; TCRdb keeps in-frame clones, though not all of them. The sample yields some 100,000 clones, roughly 82% seen once. This chain uses TRBV5-1 with TRBJ2-7, with 9 positions matching TRBD1. This sequence originates from a woman of 80 years or more with active or convalescent COVID-19. The sequenced sample consisted of peripheral blood. CDR3 sequence (DNA): TGCGCCAGCAGCTTGGAACAGGGGGCGTACTACGAGCAGTACTTC. As protein: CASSLEQGAYYEQYF. Full variable domain (remainder filled in from reference TRBV5-1 and TRBJ2-7): KAGVTQTPRYLIKTRGQQVTLSCSPISGHRSVSWYQQTPGQGLQFLFEYFSETQRNKGNFPGRFSGRQFSNSRSEMNVSTLELGDSALYLCASSLEQGAYYEQYFGPGTRLTVT.